Described below is a single T cell receptor beta chain sequence and its context. The sample belongs to a study of Graves' ophthalmopathy and Graves' hyperthyroidism. CDR3 regions of TCR beta were amplified from RNA transcripts. An initial RT-PCR round employing HTBI primers preceded a second-round multiplex PCR. TCRdb re-called the multiplex PCR reads through MiXCR, storing one row per CDR3 protein. The data contain about 740,000 distinct CDR3 sequences, approximately 40% of them singletons. The CDR3 runs 10 residues. V was cut by 0 bases and J by 10 bases, with 1 base left in between. The germline V gene encodes CDR1 ENHRY and CDR2 SYGVKD.

The V gene is TRBV10-3, the J gene TRBJ1-5; D is unclear. The sequence was obtained from an adult man with Graves' ophthalmopathy. Sequencing was carried out using peripheral blood. CDR3 residues: CAISESPQHF. The DNA for the CDR3 is TGTGCCATCAGTGAGTCCCCCCAGCATTTT.